This T cell receptor (beta chain) was identified during a study of cytomegalovirus exposure and HLA in healthy donors. Study in general: A prior study identified 110 million or so unique TCR beta sequences from 190 million or so T cells.

The study ran its PCR with 60 Vbeta and 13 Jbeta primers. Libraries were prepared by immunoSEQ multiplex PCR; TCRdb keeps only in-frame clonotypes and omits some of them. The top ten hold 3% to 4.5% of the sample, which has 55,000 to 65,000 clones, roughly 80% seen once. Study results and caveats: In a later analysis, CMV-associated beta chains were mostly HLA-associated, it appeared.

For this clone: Its specificity is not known.

This CDR3 has 12 residues. V was pared by 6 bases and J by 6 bases, with 5 bases of the junction left unmatched. CDR1 SEHNR and CDR2 FQNEAQ come from the germline V gene (reference sequence). The sequenced material came from PBMCs. The receptor was isolated from a woman between 40 and 55 years old in good health and CMV-seronegative. This rearrangement joins TRBV7-9 to TRBJ2-7; TRBD1 matches at 7 bases. CDR3 bases: TGTGCCAGCAGTCTACAGGGGTTCGAGCAGTACTTC. Encoded protein: CASSLQGFEQYF.